Shown below are 24 T cell receptor beta chains from a single sample sequenced in a study of blood T cell repertoires in COVID-19. Using immunoSEQ multiplex PCR, the repertoire was profiled, and TCRdb retains in-frame clones only, with some absent. In the table there are 84,000 or so clones, approximately 86% of which are singletons. Input material: peripheral blood. Receptors originate from a woman aged 70-85 years with active or convalescent COVID-19.

This chain connects TRBV7-2 to TRBJ2-1; the match to TRBD1 covers 11 bases. The CDR3 is 13 residues long. Germline CDR1 and CDR2: SGHTA and FQGNSA. J lost 15 bases, V lost 5 bases, and 9 bases had no gene match. CDR3 region: CASSADRGRALFF. In DNA, the CDR3 is TGTGCCAGCAGCGCGGACAGGGGGCGCGCTCTGTTCTTC.

The J gene is TRBJ2-1, the V gene TRBV6-5; the D gene is possibly TRBD2 (6 bases). Trimming stripped 1 base from V and 5 bases from J, with 12 bases between. The CDR3 is 15 amino acids. Looked up from germline, CDR1 is MNHEY and CDR2 is SVGAGI. The chain's CDR3 is CASSYWGVGNNEQFF. The CDR3 nucleotides read TGTGCCAGCAGTTACTGGGGGGTCGGTAACAATGAGCAGTTCTTC.

This rearrangement joins TRBV7-2 to TRBJ1-2; 9 bases line up with TRBD1. The CDR3 runs to 14 residues. The J segment lost 1 base and the V segment lost 5 bases, leaving 2 bases of the junction unmatched. From germline, CDR1 is SGHTA and CDR2 FQGNSA. Here the CDR3 DNA reads TGTGCCAGCAGCCTGGGACAGGGTAACTATGGCTACACCTTC. Amino acid sequence: CASSLGQGNYGYTF.

The chain links TRBV10-3 to TRBJ2-7, with a tentative D call TRBD1 (5 bases). Trimming shortened V by 8 bases and J by 6 bases, and 11 bases separated the two germline ends. The germline CDR1 and CDR2 sequences are ENHRY and SYGVKD. The length of the CDR3 is 11 residues. CDR3 region: CAIGQGGEQYF. The CDR3 nucleotides read TGTGCCATCGGGCAGGGCGGCGAGCAGTACTTC.

In this sample, this clone turned up a few times. The chain uses TRBV9 and TRBJ1-6, with 8 bases identical to TRBD1. J gave up 10 bases and V 0 bases, and 3 bases lay outside the gene matches. This CDR3 is built from 14 residues. CDR1 SGDLS and CDR2 YYNGEE come from the germline V gene. The DNA for the CDR3 is TGTGCCAGCAGCGTAGCAGGGACAGGCTCACCCCTCCACTTT. Translated: CASSVAGTGSPLHF.

The DNA for the CDR3 is TGTGCCAGCAGCTTCCCCGGGACGGCGGGGGAGCAGTACTTC. This gives the protein CASSFPGTAGEQYF. The V call is TRBV7-9, the J call TRBJ2-7; perhaps TRBD2 as D (6 bases). The V gene lost 3 bases and the J gene lost 7 bases, with 16 bases spanning the gap. This CDR3 is built from 14 residues. CDR1 is SEHNR and CDR2 is FQNEAQ in the germline V gene (reference sequence).

In its sample, this clone was seen once. The rearrangement uses TRBV9 and TRBJ2-2; 9 bases match TRBD1. CDR1 and CDR2 (germline): SGDLS, YYNGEE. The CDR3 runs 15 residues. V shed 0 bases and J 8 bases; nucleotides not matched to a gene: 5. The CDR3 DNA sequence: TGTGCCAGCAGCGTAGCCGACAGGGGGAATGGGGAGCTGTTTTTT. It is translated as CASSVADRGNGELFF.

A single count supports this clone. The rearrangement uses TRBV21-1 and TRBJ1-2. TRBV21-1 has pseudogene status. The CDR3 is 15 residues long. CDR3 DNA sequence: TGTGCCAGTATAAACCGGGAGACCATTAACTATGGCTACACCTTC. Protein sequence: CASINRETINYGYTF.

This clone was detected only once. V and J are TRBV12-3 or TRBV12-4 and TRBJ2-5; possibly TRBD2 for D (5 bases). Trimming took 7 bases from V and 7 from J, leaving 10 bases between them. CDR3 size: 11 residues. CDR3 protein: CASTPGWTQYF. CDR3 bases: TGTGCCAGCACCCCGGGGTGGACCCAGTACTTC.

V usage is TRBV5-1 and J usage is TRBJ2-5; possible D gene TRBD1, 5 bases. The length of the CDR3 is 15 residues. Germline-derived CDR1 and CDR2 are SGHRS and YFSETQ. V was pared by 5 bases and J by 2 bases, with 16 bases between. CDR3 residues: CASSSWGGVQETQYF. In DNA, the CDR3 is TGCGCCAGCAGTTCCTGGGGCGGAGTTCAAGAGACCCAGTACTTC.

J is TRBJ1-1 and V is TRBV29-1, with D possibly matching TRBD1 (6 bases). V was clipped by 8 bases and J by 5 bases, with 15 bases between them. CDR1 SQVTM and CDR2 ANQGSEA come from the germline V gene. The CDR3 is 12 residues long. The CDR3 loop is CSSKEGGTEAFF. The CDR3 coding sequence is TGCAGCTCCAAAGAAGGGGGAACTGAAGCTTTCTTT.

V is TRBV5-1 and J is TRBJ1-2, with 7 bases fitting TRBD1. There are 16 residues in the CDR3. The J segment lost 5 bases and the V segment lost 0 bases, leaving 10 bases of the junction unmatched. CDR1 and CDR2 from the germline V gene are SGHRS and YFSETQ. This CDR3 reads CASSLASRTGPYGYTF. In DNA, the CDR3 is TGCGCCAGCAGCTTGGCCTCCAGGACAGGCCCTTATGGCTACACCTTC.

V gene TRBV19 combines with J gene TRBJ2-5; 11 bases agree with TRBD2. Germline values: CDR1 LNHDA, CDR2 SQIVND (reference sequence). The CDR3 is made up of 17 amino acids. V was clipped by 4 bases and J by 5 bases; unmatched bases: 12. In nucleotides, the CDR3 is TGTGCCAGTAGTACCTCTCTGCTAGCGGGGGGAGGGGAGACCCAGTACTTC. Residues: CASSTSLLAGGGETQYF.

This chain links TRBV5-1 with TRBJ2-1; 8 bases align to TRBD1. Germline V gene lookup returns CDR1 SGHRS and CDR2 YFSETQ. The CDR3 length is 14 residues. V gave up 3 bases and J gave up 9 bases; unmatched junction bases: 8. CDR3 region: CASSSGQGQSEQFF. The CDR3 coding sequence is TGCGCCAGCAGCTCCGGACAGGGTCAGAGTGAGCAGTTCTTC.

This clone has only a few counts. The V and J genes are TRBV6-6 and TRBJ1-1; 7 bases are a match to TRBD1. Germline values: CDR1 MNHNY, CDR2 SVGAGI (reference sequence). CDR3 length equals 12 residues. Trimming at V came to 8 bases and at J to 2 bases, leaving 2 bases not matched to a gene. The DNA for the CDR3 is TGTGCCAGCGACAGGGCCAACACTGAAGCTTTCTTT. Its protein is CASDRANTEAFF.

This clone was picked up one time. This chain links TRBV2 with TRBJ2-7; TRBD1 matches at 7 bases. The trim removed 7 bases at V and 6 bases at J, leaving 18 bases unmatched. CDR3 size: 16 residues. CDR1 is SNHLY, CDR2 FYNNEI, per germline. The chain's CDR3 is CASISRTGGVLSEQYF. The CDR3 DNA reads TGTGCCAGCATTTCAAGGACAGGTGGTGTTCTCTCCGAGCAGTACTTC.

This CDR3 is CASSLGQGGDTGELFF. The CDR3 DNA is TGTGCCAGCAGCTTAGGGCAGGGGGGTGACACCGGGGAGCTGTTTTTT. The gene calls are TRBV7-6 and TRBJ2-2, with D possibly matching TRBD1 (7 bases). V was cut by 1 base and J by 3 bases, with 12 bases left in between. This CDR3 region has 16 residues. Germline CDR1 reads SGHVS; CDR2 reads FNYEAQ. The variable domain in full, with the rest retrieved from reference TRBV7-6 and TRBJ2-2, is GAGVSQSPRYKVTKRGQDVALRCDPISGHVSLYWYRQALGQGPEFLTYFNYEAQQDKSGLPNDRFSAERPEGSISTLTIQRTEQRDSAMYRCASSLGQGGDTGELFFGEGSRLTVL.

The chain recombines TRBV24-1 with TRBJ1-5, with 12 positions matching TRBD1. Trimming cost V 3 bases and J 6 bases; bases outside gene matches: 8. Germline assignment: CDR1 KGHDR and CDR2 SFDVKD. The CDR3 runs to 17 residues. The chain's CDR3 is CATSDTPGQGATQPQHF. CDR3 DNA: TGTGCCACCAGTGATACCCCGGGACAGGGGGCGACTCAGCCCCAGCATTTT.

This clone was observed once. The chain carries TRBV7-9 and TRBJ2-7; 7 bases align to TRBD1. With V trimmed by 0 bases and J by 6 bases, 5 bases remained unmatched. This CDR3 is 14 amino acids long. Germline assignment: CDR1 SEHNR and CDR2 FQNEAQ (reference sequence). The CDR3 spells CASSLAGTDGEQYF. CDR3 DNA: TGTGCCAGCAGCTTAGCGGGGACAGACGGCGAGCAGTACTTC.

The chain uses TRBV5-6 and TRBJ2-4, with 15 bases aligning to TRBD2. Per germline, CDR1 SGHDT and CDR2 YYEEEE. Trimming removed 4 bases from V and 1 base from J; junction bases left unmatched: 3. The CDR3 runs to 17 residues. The CDR3 sequence is CASSPGLAGGAKNIQYF. The CDR3 DNA is TGTGCCAGCAGCCCGGGACTAGCGGGGGGCGCCAAAAACATTCAGTACTTC.

The rearrangement links TRBV15 to TRBJ1-2; 7 bases map to TRBD1. Germline CDR1 and CDR2: LNHNV and YYDKDF (reference sequence). After removal of 1 base from V and 4 bases from J, the junction contained 9 bases not matched to a gene. The CDR3 totals 16 residues. The CDR3 DNA is TGTGCCACCAGCAGAGGCGGGACAGATATCAGCTATGGCTACACCTTC. It encodes CATSRGGTDISYGYTF.

The gene calls are TRBV18 and TRBJ1-1, with 7 bases matching TRBD1. CDR1 KGHSH and CDR2 LQKENI come from the germline V gene. J was trimmed by 5 bases and V by 4 bases; bases with no gene match: 4. The CDR3 has 13 amino acids. The CDR3 reads CASSQGAGTEAFF. The CDR3 DNA sequence: TGTGCCAGCTCACAGGGGGCGGGTACTGAAGCTTTCTTT.

The V call is TRBV5-1, the J call TRBJ1-1, with D possibly being TRBD1 (5 bases). The CDR3 has 14 residues. V lost 5 bases and J lost 3, with 14 bases in between. Germline-derived CDR1 and CDR2 are SGHRS and YFSETQ. This chain's CDR3 is CASSQGGGDTEAFF. For the CDR3, the DNA is TGCGCCAGCAGTCAGGGTGGTGGGGACACTGAAGCTTTCTTT.

J is TRBJ2-5 and V is TRBV10-3; D is possibly TRBD2 (5 bases). The CDR3 is made up of 17 amino acids. Trimming stripped 3 bases from V and 5 bases from J, with 22 bases between. The germline gives CDR1 ENHRY, CDR2 SYGVKD. The DNA of the CDR3 is TGTGCCATCAGTGACTCCTGGCGGCCTCGGGGTGTGGAGACCCAGTACTTC. Protein sequence: CAISDSWRPRGVETQYF.